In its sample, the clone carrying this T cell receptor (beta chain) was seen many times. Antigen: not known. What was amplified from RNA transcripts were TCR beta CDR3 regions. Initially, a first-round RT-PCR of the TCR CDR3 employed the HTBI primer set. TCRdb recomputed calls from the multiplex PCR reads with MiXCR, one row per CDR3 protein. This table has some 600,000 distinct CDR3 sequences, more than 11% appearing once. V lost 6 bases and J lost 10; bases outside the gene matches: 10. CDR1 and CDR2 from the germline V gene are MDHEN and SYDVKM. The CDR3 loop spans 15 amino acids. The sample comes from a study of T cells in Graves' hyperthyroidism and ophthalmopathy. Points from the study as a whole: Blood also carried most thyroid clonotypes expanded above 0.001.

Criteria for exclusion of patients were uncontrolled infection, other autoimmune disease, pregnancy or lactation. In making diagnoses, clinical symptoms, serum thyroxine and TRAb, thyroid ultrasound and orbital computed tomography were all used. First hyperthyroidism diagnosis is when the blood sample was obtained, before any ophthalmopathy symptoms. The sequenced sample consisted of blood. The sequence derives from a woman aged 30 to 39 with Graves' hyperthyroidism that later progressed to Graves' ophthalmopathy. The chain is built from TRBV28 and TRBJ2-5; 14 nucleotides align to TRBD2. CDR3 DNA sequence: TGTGCCAGCAGGACCGGGACTAGCGGGGGCAGCGGCCAGTACTTC. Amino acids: CASRTGTSGGSGQYF. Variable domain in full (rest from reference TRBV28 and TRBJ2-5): DVKVTQSSRYLVKRTGEKVFLECVQDMDHENMFWYRQDPGLGLRLIYFSYDVKMKEKGDIPEGYSVSREKKERFSLILESASTNQTSMYLCASRTGTSGGSGQYFGPGTRLLVL.